The clone carrying this T cell receptor (beta chain) was picked up many times. Its antigen is not known. The CDR3 is 15 amino acids. CDR1 is SGHDN and CDR2 is FVKESK in the germline V gene. J was trimmed by 5 bases and V by 5 bases; bases with no gene match: 9. Specified time point: pre-sensitization, week 0. Treatment described: therapeutic diphenylcyclopropenone sensitization with weekly scalp DPC. The data stem from a study of human T cells and chemical hapten exposure. Study details: Small discrepancies in pooled library volume mainly accounted for the varying TCR yields per sample.

Original analysis: Per-sample TCR counts ranged from roughly 20,000 to 750,000, median about 98,000. Each CDR3 protein gets one entry after TCRdb re-called the RACE reads with MiXCR. The authors' filters were not applied to this entry. The data show more than 55,000 distinct CDR3 sequences, roughly a tenth seen once. Study-level results: Once DPC sensitization occurred, TCRs above 1 in 1000 frequency showed no change.

The specimen was whole blood, collected in connection with sensitization to the hapten diphenylcyclopropenone (DPC). V usage is TRBV14 and J usage is TRBJ2-1, with 7 nucleotides matching TRBD2. The origin of this receptor is a man aged 40-50 years with alopecia areata. Some clones in this sample may be carry-over from other donors' samples. The CDR3 DNA follows: TGTGCCAGCAGCTTATACCTAGCGGAGAACAATGAGCAGTTCTTC. The encoded protein is CASSLYLAENNEQFF.